The T cell receptor (beta chain) under discussion was sequenced for a study of T cell responses to AZD1222 COVID-19 vaccine. Findings and caveats of the study: Samples come after the peak T cell response, not at day 14. Donors, mostly white British, included more females; clonal diversity was possibly underestimated.

Points on this clone: Antigen specificity is unknown.

CDR3 length: 14 residues. Deletions cut 1 base from V and 6 bases from J, with 9 bases between. Germline assignment: CDR1 LGHDT and CDR2 YNNKEL (reference sequence). The table came from immunoSEQ multiplex PCR; TCRdb's copy has only in-frame clones and leaves some out. Of 100,000 to 150,000 clones in the sample, 92% are singletons; the top ten hold under 1.2%. The V gene is TRBV3-1 (or the pseudogene TRBV3-2), the J gene TRBJ1-4, with no clear D. The starting material was peripheral blood, obtained on day 0 of AZD1222 vaccination. This sequence was found in an adult in good health. The CDR3 DNA is TGTGCCAGCAGCCAAGGGACCCCTGATGAAAAACTGTTTTTT. Protein product: CASSQGTPDEKLFF.